This TCR beta chain was sequenced for a study of neurological immune-mediated disorders. This clonotype occurred many times. Time point given: longitudinal time-point 3. The V gene end was trimmed by 2 bases and the J gene end by 5 bases; junction bases not matched to a gene: 10. CDR1 is SGHRS and CDR2 is YFSETQ in the germline V gene. CDR3 size: 16 residues. TCRdb redid the calling of the 5' RACE reads with MiXCR, one entry per CDR3 protein. Counted here are around 100,000 distinct CDR3 sequences, approximately 11% occurring once; the ten biggest clones make up approximately 3.1%. The sample was PBMCs. V gene TRBV5-1 combines with J gene TRBJ2-5, with 9 bases identical to TRBD2. This TCR came from a female donor with HTLV-1-associated myelopathy (HAM/TSP). The CDR3 coding sequence is TGCGCCAGCAGCTTCATTGGCGGGGGGGCGTCGGAGACCCAGTACTTC. The encoded protein is CASSFIGGGASETQYF. The full variable domain, in which reference TRBV5-1 and TRBJ2-5 provide the parts outside the CDR3, is KAGVTQTPRYLIKTRGQQVTLSCSPISGHRSVSWYQQTPGQGLQFLFEYFSETQRNKGNFPGRFSGRQFSNSRSEMNVSTLELGDSALYLCASSFIGGGASETQYFGPGTRLLVL.